The next 14 T cell receptor beta chains were all read from a single sample in a study of spatial heterogeneity in lung cancer. The time point was: sample taken at primary tumor resection. TCRdb processed the 5' RACE reads anew with MiXCR; each CDR3 protein has one entry. This table holds 8,700 or so distinct CDR3 sequences, over 11% found once. Their cognate antigens are unknown. Whole-study findings and limits: Tumor mutation count correlated with how many alpha and beta TCRs expanded intratumorally.

The source was lung tumor tissue, collected at surgery. Every receptor here comes from a male donor with early-stage non-small cell lung cancer.

The gene calls are TRBV25-1 and TRBJ1-3, with unresolved D. The CDR3 has 12 amino acids. Trimming removed 3 bases from V and 3 bases from J, with 3 bases in between. Germline loops: CDR1 MGHDK, CDR2 SYGVNS. This CDR3 reads CASSDSGNTIYF. The CDR3 DNA reads TGTGCCAGCAGTGATAGTGGAAACACCATATATTTT.

At least ten counts were recorded for this clonotype. The chain has TRBV7-9 and TRBJ1-6; possibly TRBD1 for D (6 bases). This CDR3 contains 13 residues. Looked up from germline, CDR1 is SEHNR and CDR2 is FQNEAQ (reference sequence). V was cut by 5 bases and J by 10 bases, with 12 bases left in between. The CDR3 spells CASSPGEGSPLHF. CDR3 in DNA: TGTGCCAGCAGCCCAGGGGAAGGGTCACCCCTCCACTTT. Together with reference TRBV7-9 and TRBJ1-6, the CDR3 gives the full variable domain: DTGVSQNPRHKITKRGQNVTFRCDPISEHNRLYWYRQTLGQGPEFLTYFQNEAQLEKSRLLSDRFSAERPKGSFSTLEIQRTEQGDSAMYLCASSPGEGSPLHFGNGTRLTVT.

This clonotype has more than one count but fewer than ten. The genes are TRBV18 and TRBJ2-1; D is perhaps TRBD2 (7 bases). V was trimmed by 6 bases and J by 9 bases, leaving 18 bases between them. CDR1 is KGHSH and CDR2 is LQKENI in the germline V gene. This CDR3 region has 14 residues. This CDR3 is CASSRNGGRAEQFF. For the CDR3, the DNA is TGTGCCAGCTCCAGAAACGGGGGGCGAGCTGAGCAGTTCTTC.

This clonotype was seen at least ten times. The chain has TRBV20-1 and TRBJ2-1, with 10 nucleotides matching TRBD2. This CDR3 spans 14 amino acids. V lost 3 bases to trimming and J lost 8 bases; unmatched junction nucleotides: 7. Per the germline V gene, CDR1 is DFQATT and CDR2 is SNEGSKA (reference sequence). CDR3 sequence reads: CSASFSGRFHEQFF. CDR3 coding DNA: TGCAGTGCTAGTTTTAGCGGGAGGTTCCATGAGCAGTTCTTC.

The rearrangement links TRBV5-1 to TRBJ1-1; 7 nucleotides agree with TRBD1. CDR3 size: 13 residues. Germline-derived CDR1 and CDR2 are SGHRS and YFSETQ. After removal of 3 bases from V and 5 bases from J, the junction contained 4 bases not matched to a gene. The CDR3 DNA sequence: TGCGCCAGCAGCTACAGGGGCGAGACTGAAGCTTTCTTT. It translates to CASSYRGETEAFF.

This clonotype is medium-sized. This chain joins TRBV24-1 and TRBJ2-2; a possible D gene is TRBD1 (6 bases). There are 17 residues in the CDR3. Germline CDR1 and CDR2: KGHDR and SFDVKD. V was pared by 1 base and J by 4 bases, with 15 bases between. The CDR3 region has the DNA TGTGCCACCAGTGATTTCTGGGGGCCGGTGGGCACCGGGGAGCTGTTTTTT. It yields the protein CATSDFWGPVGTGELFF.

Relative to its sample, this clonotype is medium-sized. The chain links TRBV4-2 to TRBJ2-1; D tentatively reads TRBD1 or TRBD2 (5 bases each). The V end lost 0 bases, the J end lost 9 bases, and 15 bases lay between the germline ends. The CDR3 covers 15 residues. CDR1 is LGHNA, CDR2 YNFKEQ, per germline. Here the CDR3 DNA reads TGTGCCAGCAGCCAAGAGGACCAACCTGGGGGTGAGCAGTTCTTC. It codes for CASSQEDQPGGEQFF.

This clonotype appeared many times. The chain links TRBV10-3 to TRBJ2-7; 8 nucleotides line up with TRBD1. This CDR3 is 14 amino acids long. CDR1 and CDR2 from the germline V gene are ENHRY and SYGVKD. The ends lost 4 bases at V and 1 base at J; junction bases unmatched: 3. Written as DNA, the CDR3 is TGTGCCATCAGTGTTGGGACAGGTTCCTACGAGCAGTACTTC. It codes for CAISVGTGSYEQYF.

This clonotype came up many times. V and J are TRBV12-3 or TRBV12-4 and TRBJ1-1; TRBD1 might be the D (6 bases). V lost 4 bases to trimming and J lost 0 bases, with 9 bases between them. The CDR3 runs 14 residues. Here the CDR3 reads CASSYRQVNTEAFF. The CDR3 DNA follows: TGTGCCAGCAGTTATAGACAGGTGAACACTGAAGCTTTCTTT.

This clonotype was recorded at least ten times. The genes are TRBV20-1 and TRBJ1-1, with unresolved D. The CDR3 totals 13 residues. Trimming stripped 3 bases from V and 6 bases from J, with 14 bases between. The V gene's germline CDR1 is DFQATT and CDR2 SNEGSKA (reference sequence). The chain's CDR3 is CSASLPPQAEAFF. For the CDR3, the DNA is TGCAGTGCTAGCCTACCCCCTCAGGCTGAAGCTTTCTTT.

Ten or more counts support this clonotype. This rearrangement joins TRBV28 to TRBJ1-3; maybe TRBD1 (6 bases). This CDR3 spans 15 amino acids. The germline gives CDR1 MDHEN, CDR2 SYDVKM. Trimming shortened V by 3 bases and J by 3 bases, and 12 bases separated the two germline ends. The CDR3 DNA is TGTGCCAGCAGTTTGGGGGGGGGCCATGGAAACACCATATATTTT. Residues: CASSLGGGHGNTIYF. The full variable domain, its missing parts supplied by reference TRBV28 and TRBJ1-3, is DVKVTQSSRYLVKRTGEKVFLECVQDMDHENMFWYRQDPGLGLRLIYFSYDVKMKEKGDIPEGYSVSREKKERFSLILESASTNQTSMYLCASSLGGGHGNTIYFGEGSWLTVV.

J is TRBJ2-3 and V is TRBV5-1; D perhaps matches TRBD2 (5 bases). V lost 5 bases and J 3 bases, leaving 7 bases between the germline ends. The CDR3 has 12 amino acids. Germline CDR1 SGHRS, CDR2 YFSETQ. CDR3 DNA: TGCGCCAGCAGGGCGGGTACAGATACGCAGTATTTT. Its protein product is CASRAGTDTQYF.

This clonotype was counted ten times or more. V and J are TRBV6-2 or TRBV6-3 and TRBJ2-1; 11 nucleotides line up with TRBD1. The germline V gene encodes CDR1 MNHEY and CDR2 SVGEGT. The CDR3 runs to 16 residues. The ends lost 8 bases at V and 6 bases at J; junction bases unmatched: 12. As DNA, the CDR3 is TGTGCCAGCGGCTATAAAACCGGGACAGGGGGCAATGAGCAGTTCTTC. Encoded protein: CASGYKTGTGGNEQFF.

This clonotype was found many times. The chain links TRBV5-1 to TRBJ2-3; D remains ambiguous. The CDR3 loop spans 13 amino acids. Germline V gene lookup returns CDR1 SGHRS and CDR2 YFSETQ. Trimming took off 4 bases at V and 3 bases at J, with 9 bases between the two ends. CDR3 sequence reads: CASSPLVTDTQYF. CDR3 sequence (DNA): TGCGCCAGCAGCCCCTTAGTGACAGATACGCAGTATTTT.